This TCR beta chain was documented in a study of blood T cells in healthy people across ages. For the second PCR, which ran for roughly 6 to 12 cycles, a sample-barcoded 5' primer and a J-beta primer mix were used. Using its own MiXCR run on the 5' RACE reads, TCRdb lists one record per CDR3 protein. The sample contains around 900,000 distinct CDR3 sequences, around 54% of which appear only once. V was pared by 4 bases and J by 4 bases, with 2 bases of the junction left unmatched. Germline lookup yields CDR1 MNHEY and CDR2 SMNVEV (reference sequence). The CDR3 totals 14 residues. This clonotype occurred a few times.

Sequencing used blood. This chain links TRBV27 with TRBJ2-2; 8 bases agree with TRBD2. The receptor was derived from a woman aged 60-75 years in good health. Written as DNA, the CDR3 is TGTGCCAGCAGTTCCGGGGGGGGCACCGGGGAGCTGTTTTTT. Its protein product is CASSSGGGTGELFF.